This T cell receptor (beta chain) is drawn from a study of blood T cell repertoires in COVID-19 (dated by TCRdb to 2020 to 2022). Broadly, across the study: Samples covering the acute and convalescent phases of COVID-19 were provided by collaborators in the United States, Italy and Spain. The prospective study material was composed of cDNA or gDNA derived from T cells, B-cell-depleted T cells, or PBMCs. Subjects who had been exposed to COVID-19, were actively infected with it, or had recovered from it provided the deeply sampled blood TCRbeta repertoires that made up the dataset. The repertoires were released in a freely available public database intended as a resource for research on the immune response to SARS-CoV-2. The samples were drawn from the first 160 participants of the ongoing ImmuneRACE study and from 1,254 subjects provided by 6 global collaborators. Sample metadata almost always included a de-identified subject ID, COVID-19 status, age in years and sex. HLA class I and class II types, where available, came from metadata supplied by the sample provider rather than from assay-based typing.

A word on this clone: Its antigen is currently not known. No base-level quality is on record; no much larger clone is a single base apart.

TCRbeta CDR3 regions were amplified from genomic DNA using the immunoSEQ Assay, a bias-controlled multiplex PCR. Regarding the original processing steps: Nucleated cell counts per sample were estimated from amplification of reference gene primers within the assay. Sequence reads were collapsed and filtered to measure the absolute abundance of every unique TCRbeta CDR3 rearrangement. Productive Simpson clonality was computed per sample as the square root of Simpson's diversity index over productive rearrangements. TCRdb obtained this table from immuneACCESS and retained in-frame rearrangements with V and J assigned. These tables miss some clones; where compared with another copy, unresolved V genes account for less than half of the shortfall, and the remainder is unexplained. The V and J calls and clone size are taken from that table; D and trimming were inferred from the DNA. The sample table contains fewer than 400,000 clones; only one count was recorded for 90% of them. Approximately 4.1% of the sample is taken by the ten largest.

Participants in the prospective study were enrolled through a virtual design, were aged about 18 to 89 years, and lived in about 25 United States geographic areas. To assign participants to cohorts, the prospective study relied on clinical history that participants themselves reported in a screening survey and a study questionnaire. Exposed participants had been in contact, within 2 weeks of entering the study, with a person who had a PCR-confirmed or clinician-diagnosed case of COVID-19. Each participant in the prospective study had whole blood, serum and a nasopharyngeal or oropharyngeal swab collected by mobile phlebotomists. Participants in the prospective study had the option to provide additional blood draws and questionnaires over a roughly two-month period. Before DNA extraction, blood samples from the prospective study were shipped at room temperature or frozen. The trim is 2 bases for V and 14 bases for J, with a gap of 12 bases between the germline ends. Looking up the germline V gene yields CDR1 SNHLY and CDR2 FYNNEI. The CDR3 has 11 amino acids, counting the end cysteine and phenylalanine. Only CDR3 DNA remains: 33 bases, in frame from the first base.

On the study overall, not on this receptor specifically: Clinical and demographic metadata were provided uncurated, with the amount varying by source and participant.

What was sequenced was PBMCs or T cells enriched from blood (not recorded which). Rearrangement joined TRBV2 to TRBJ1-2; the D gene cannot be resolved reliably. This TCR came from a woman in her 30s who had been exposed to COVID-19. DNA sequence: TGTGCCAGCAGTGAACACGGGATCTCAACCTTC. The encoded protein is CASSEHGISTF.